This TCR beta chain was sequenced in a study of cytomegalovirus exposure and HLA in healthy donors. The PCR employed 60 Vbeta primers together with 13 Jbeta primers. TCRdb's table, derived via immunoSEQ multiplex PCR, lists solely in-frame clones and lacks some. The repertoire holds about 160,000 clones, with approximately 80% as singletons. Deletions cut 0 bases from V and 1 base from J, with 18 bases between. CDR3 length: 18 amino acids. CDR1 and CDR2 from the germline V gene are SEHNR and FQNEAQ (reference sequence). This chain connects TRBV7-9 to TRBJ1-1; D is possibly TRBD1 (6 bases). The source of this sequence is a man aged 18 to 29 in good health and CMV-seropositive. Sample: PBMCs. CDR3 protein: CASSLAFRDTPTNTEAFF. CDR3 DNA: TGTGCCAGCAGCTTAGCGTTTCGGGACACCCCGACGAACACTGAAGCTTTCTTT.